The present entry profiles one T cell receptor beta chain with its context. Its antigen remains unidentified. Hyperthyroidism, newly diagnosed and lasting under 2 months, affected patients aged 18 to 65. These data belong to a study of T cells in Graves' hyperthyroidism and ophthalmopathy. Study-wide context: Blood was drawn when the patient was first diagnosed and still untreated. Study-level points and caveats: Ophthalmopathy, as predicted by the model, came a median roughly 6.3 months after the prediction. Ophthalmopathy and stable hyperthyroidism were separated by a 13 V-J model.

The TCR beta CDR3 regions underwent amplification using RNA transcripts as the source. The study used the HTBI primer set for a first-round RT-PCR of the TCR CDR3. Each CDR3 protein is one row after TCRdb ran MiXCR on the multiplex PCR reads. This sample carries 600,000 or so distinct CDR3 sequences, around 15% of them seen once, and the ten largest clones take less than 4.5%. This sequence originates from a woman aged 25 to 39 with Graves' hyperthyroidism. Specimen: blood.

CDR3 bases: TGTGCCAGTAGTATAGCGGGCGGGCCAGATACGCAGTATTTT. Its translation: CASSIAGGPDTQYF. The chain recombines TRBV19 with TRBJ2-3; D perhaps matches TRBD2 (5 bases). The CDR3 covers 14 residues. The germline gives CDR1 LNHDA, CDR2 SQIVND (reference sequence). The V end was cut by 1 base, the J end by 4 bases, with 9 bases between.